These T cell receptor beta chains were read from a single sample in a study of cytomegalovirus exposure and HLA in healthy donors. Profiled with immunoSEQ multiplex PCR; TCRdb holds only in-frame clones, not every one. The sample gives hundreds of thousands of clones, 65% to 85% of which show up once; roughly 0.71% is in the top ten. Sample: PBMCs. The receptors originated from a boy younger than 10 in good health and CMV-seronegative. CDR3s include the opening cysteine and the closing phenylalanine or tryptophan. The order of the fields is clone size, D gene, J gene, V gene, CDR3 protein, CDR3 DNA. The D gene is left open where the match is weak. The size entry is marked missing in some rows and otherwise reads once, few, many or a size class.

once TRBD1 TRBJ1-1 TRBV19 CASSIVGTGSSTEAFF TGTGCCAGTAGTATAGTCGGGACAGGGTCTAGCACTGAAGCTTTCTTT
few - TRBJ1-2 TRBV2 CASSGSYGYTF TGTGCCAGCAGCGGGAGCTATGGCTACACCTTC
- - TRBJ1-1 TRBV28 CASKSGVNGEAFF TGTGCCAGCAAGTCAGGGGTTAACGGTGAAGCTTTCTTT
once TRBD1 TRBJ2-7 TRBV15 CATSERTGGFIYEQYF TGTGCCACCAGCGAGAGGACAGGGGGCTTTATCTACGAGCAGTACTTC
- - TRBJ1-2 TRBV6-5 CASSYNPSVYYGYTF TGTGCCAGCAGTTACAACCCCTCGGTTTACTATGGCTACACCTTC
- TRBD1 TRBJ2-7 TRBV6-1 CAARTGDYEQYF TGTGCCGCTCGGACAGGGGATTACGAGCAGTACTTC
- TRBD1 TRBJ2-7 TRBV7-9 CASSLPGQGVVEQYF TGTGCCAGCAGCTTGCCGGGACAGGGGGTGGTCGAGCAGTACTTC
once - TRBJ2-5 TRBV6-6 CASSWDSRGETQYF TGTGCCAGCAGTTGGGATAGTCGGGGAGAGACCCAGTACTTC
- - TRBJ1-2 TRBV14 CASSQEGAKGYTF TGTGCCAGCAGCCAAGAGGGGGCGAAGGGCTACACCTTC
- TRBD2 TRBJ2-1 TRBV7-8 CASSLGLAGGNEQFF TGTGCCAGCAGCTTAGGACTAGCGGGGGGCAATGAGCAGTTCTTC
- - TRBJ2-1 TRBV9 CASTSIASAYNEQFF TGTGCCAGCACGTCGATAGCTAGCGCCTACAATGAGCAGTTCTTC
once TRBD2 TRBJ2-3 TRBV7-2 CASSLGTSGRPSTDTQYF TGTGCCAGCAGCTTAGGAACTAGCGGGAGGCCTAGCACAGATACGCAGTATTTT
- TRBD2 TRBJ2-1 TRBV29-1 CSVGEVSLAGGEQFF TGCAGCGTTGGTGAAGTGAGCCTAGCGGGAGGGGAGCAGTTCTTC
- TRBD2 TRBJ2-7 TRBV9 CASSVAPTGGFEQYF TGTGCCAGCAGCGTAGCTCCGACGGGGGGATTCGAGCAGTACTTC
once TRBD1 TRBJ1-5 TRBV6-1 CASSGDRGSNQPQHF TGTGCCAGCAGTGGCGACAGGGGGAGCAATCAGCCCCAGCATTTT
- - TRBJ1-3 TRBV19 CASKGVSGNTIYF TGTGCCAGTAAGGGGGTCTCTGGAAACACCATATATTTT
once TRBD1 TRBJ2-2 TRBV7-2 CASSLETGRNTGELFF TGTGCCAGCAGCTTAGAGACAGGGCGCAACACCGGGGAGCTGTTTTTT
- - TRBJ1-2 TRBV5-5 CASSLASASYGYTF TGTGCCAGCAGCTTGGCATCTGCGTCCTATGGCTACACCTTC
few - TRBJ1-1 TRBV4-2 CASSQPPGGYEWNTEAFF TGTGCCAGCAGCCAACCCCCGGGCGGGTATGAGTGGAACACTGAAGCTTTCTTT
few TRBD1 TRBJ1-1 TRBV6-5 CASSYSGQGAAEAFF TGTGCCAGCAGTTACTCCGGACAGGGGGCGGCTGAAGCTTTCTTT
few TRBD1 TRBJ1-4 TRBV5-1 CASSRDRANEKLFF TGCGCCAGCAGCCGGGACAGAGCTAATGAAAAACTGTTTTTT
- - TRBJ2-1 TRBV6-4 CASSDSKLNNEQFF TGTGCCAGCAGTGACTCGAAACTTAACAATGAGCAGTTCTTC
- TRBD2 TRBJ2-2 TRBV4-2 CASSQLAGKVGELFF TGTGCCAGCAGCCAACTAGCGGGGAAGGTGGGGGAGCTGTTTTTT
- TRBD2 TRBJ2-3 TRBV11-2 CASSLRGGLGGPDTQYF TGTGCCAGCAGCTTAAGGGGGGGACTAGGGGGGCCAGATACGCAGTATTTT
- - TRBJ1-1 TRBV5-1 CASSHRAGTEAFF TGCGCCAGCAGCCACAGGGCTGGGACTGAAGCTTTCTTT
once - TRBJ2-1 TRBV7-6 CASSLAFGSWDEQFF TGTGCCAGCAGCTTAGCATTCGGGAGTTGGGATGAGCAGTTCTTC
- TRBD1 TRBJ2-7 TRBV5-4 CASSQRTGGYEQYF TGTGCCAGCAGCCAACGGACAGGGGGTTACGAGCAGTACTTC
- TRBD2 TRBJ2-5 TRBV5-1 CASSLERAGGQETQYF TGCGCCAGCAGCTTGGAAAGGGCGGGAGGGCAGGAGACCCAGTACTTC
few - TRBJ1-5 TRBV11-2 CASSLEDSSNQPQHF TGTGCCAGCAGCTTAGAAGACAGTAGCAATCAGCCCCAGCATTTT
- - TRBJ1-1 TRBV6-5 CASRGLGGDTEAFF TGTGCCAGCAGGGGCTTGGGAGGGGACACTGAAGCTTTCTTT
- TRBD1 TRBJ2-2 TRBV5-1 CASSLETQGAHGGELFF TGCGCCAGCAGCTTGGAAACTCAGGGGGCGCATGGCGGGGAGCTGTTTTTT
- - TRBJ1-2 TRBV7-8 CASSAGQIFYGYTF TGTGCCAGCAGCGCAGGACAGATATTCTATGGCTACACCTTC
once - TRBJ2-5 TRBV2 CASSSDLSETQYF TGTGCCAGCAGTTCGGACTTATCGGAGACCCAGTACTTC
once TRBD2 TRBJ2-7 TRBV5-1 CASSPLGRGAYEQYF TGCGCCAGCAGCCCCCTGGGACGGGGGGCCTACGAGCAGTACTTC
- TRBD2 TRBJ2-1 TRBV19 CASSIAGGLDNEQFF TGTGCCAGTAGTATAGCGGGGGGACTAGACAATGAGCAGTTCTTC
- - TRBJ1-5 TRBV7-2 CASSLGGRGVNQPQHF TGTGCCAGCAGCTTAGGAGGCAGGGGTGTCAATCAGCCCCAGCATTTT
- - TRBJ1-3 TRBV29-1 CSVEAGMRNTIYF TGCAGCGTTGAAGCAGGAATGCGAAACACCATATATTTT
- TRBD2 TRBJ2-1 TRBV9 CASSRSGGIVNEQFF TGTGCCAGCAGCAGGAGCGGGGGGATTGTCAATGAGCAGTTCTTC
- - TRBJ2-7 TRBV20-1 CSASEGDEQYF TGCAGTGCTAGTGAGGGCGACGAGCAGTACTTC
- - TRBJ1-6 TRBV23-1 CASSQAPSSYNSPLHF TGCGCCAGCAGTCAAGCACCGAGCTCCTATAATTCACCCCTCCACTTT
- - TRBJ1-5 TRBV18 CASSPGASNSNQPQHF TGTGCCAGCTCACCAGGGGCAAGCAATAGCAATCAGCCCCAGCATTTT
few - TRBJ1-2 TRBV5-6 CASSSYTEGVYGYTF TGTGCCAGCAGCTCATATACCGAAGGAGTCTATGGCTACACCTTC
- - TRBJ1-1 TRBV19 CASSIDSGTEAFF TGTGCCAGTAGTATAGATAGCGGAACTGAAGCTTTCTTT
- - TRBJ2-2 TRBV27 CASSLVQGQAGELFF TGTGCCAGCAGTTTGGTCCAGGGGCAGGCCGGGGAGCTGTTTTTT
- TRBD2 TRBJ2-7 TRBV6-1 CASSEPGLAGDEQYF TGTGCCAGCAGTGAACCGGGACTAGCGGGAGACGAGCAGTACTTC
- - TRBJ2-6 TRBV9 CASSAGRGNAGANVLTF TGTGCCAGCAGCGCCGGAAGGGGGAATGCTGGGGCCAACGTCCTGACTTTC
- - TRBJ2-3 TRBV4-1 CASSQQGVTDTQYF TGCGCCAGCAGCCAACAAGGAGTGACAGATACGCAGTATTTT
- - TRBJ2-2 TRBV11-3 CASSLQGNTGELFF TGTGCCAGCAGCTTACAGGGAAACACCGGGGAGCTGTTTTTT
- TRBD2 TRBJ2-7 TRBV4-2 CASSLTSGSYEQYF TGTGCCAGCAGCTTGACTAGCGGGTCATACGAGCAGTACTTC
- TRBD2 TRBJ2-5 TRBV5-6 CASSLVGASGRYQETQYF TGTGCCAGCAGCTTGGTCGGGGCTAGCGGACGGTACCAAGAGACCCAGTACTTC
- TRBD1 TRBJ1-2 TRBV5-1 CASSFVDRGDYGYTF TGCGCCAGCAGCTTCGTTGACAGGGGTGACTATGGCTACACCTTC
- TRBD1 TRBJ1-1 TRBV2 CASSGTGGTEAFF TGTGCCAGTAGCGGGACAGGGGGCACTGAAGCTTTCTTT
- - TRBJ2-7 TRBV6-1 CASSERGYEQYF TGTGCCAGCAGTGAACGGGGGTACGAGCAGTACTTC
- - TRBJ2-2 TRBV29-1 CSVMAGNTGELFF TGCAGCGTTATGGCGGGGAACACCGGGGAGCTGTTTTTT
- TRBD1 TRBJ2-7 TRBV19 CASQNNGQGGYEQYF TGTGCCAGCCAGAATAACGGACAGGGAGGCTACGAGCAGTACTTC
few - TRBJ1-5 TRBV6-1 CASSEAWSQPQHF TGTGCCAGCAGTGAAGCGTGGAGTCAGCCCCAGCATTTT
- TRBD2 TRBJ2-1 TRBV2 CASSEWRGSGDFLYNEQFF TGTGCCAGCAGTGAATGGCGGGGTAGCGGGGATTTTTTGTACAATGAGCAGTTCTTC
- TRBD1 TRBJ2-4 TRBV4-1 CASSPQGAAADIQYF TGCGCCAGCAGCCCCCAGGGGGCGGCAGCTGACATTCAGTACTTC
once - TRBJ2-7 TRBV19 CASSIGTSYEQYF TGTGCCAGTAGTATAGGGACATCCTACGAGCAGTACTTC
- TRBD1 TRBJ1-2 TRBV27 CASSMTGTYGYTF TGTGCCAGCAGCATGACAGGGACCTATGGCTACACCTTC